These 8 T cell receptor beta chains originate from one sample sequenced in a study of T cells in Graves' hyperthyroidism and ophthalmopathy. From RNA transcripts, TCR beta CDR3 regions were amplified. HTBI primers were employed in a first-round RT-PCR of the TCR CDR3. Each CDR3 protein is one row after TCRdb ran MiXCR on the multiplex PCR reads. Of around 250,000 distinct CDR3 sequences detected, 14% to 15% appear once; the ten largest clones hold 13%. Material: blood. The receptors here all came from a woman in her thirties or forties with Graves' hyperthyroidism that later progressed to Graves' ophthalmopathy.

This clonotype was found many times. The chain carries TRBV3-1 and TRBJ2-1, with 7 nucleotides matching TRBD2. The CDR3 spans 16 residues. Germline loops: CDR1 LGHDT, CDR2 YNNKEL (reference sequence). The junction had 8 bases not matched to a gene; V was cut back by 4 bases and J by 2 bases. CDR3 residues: CASSPERELTYNEQFF. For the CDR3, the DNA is TGTGCCAGCAGCCCCGAGCGGGAATTAACCTACAATGAGCAGTTCTTC.

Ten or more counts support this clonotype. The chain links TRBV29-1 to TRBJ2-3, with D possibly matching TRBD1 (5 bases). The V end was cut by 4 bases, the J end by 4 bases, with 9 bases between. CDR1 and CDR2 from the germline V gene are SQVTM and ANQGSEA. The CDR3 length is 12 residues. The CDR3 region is CSVVQGADTQYF. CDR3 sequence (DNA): TGCAGCGTTGTCCAGGGCGCAGATACGCAGTATTTT.

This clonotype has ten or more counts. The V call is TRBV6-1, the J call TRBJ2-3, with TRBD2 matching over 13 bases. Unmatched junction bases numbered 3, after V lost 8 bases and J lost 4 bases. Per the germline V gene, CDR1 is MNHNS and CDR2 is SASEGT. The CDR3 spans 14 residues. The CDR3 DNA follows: TGTGCCAGCCTACTAGCGGGAGGGCCAGATACGCAGTATTTT. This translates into CASLLAGGPDTQYF.

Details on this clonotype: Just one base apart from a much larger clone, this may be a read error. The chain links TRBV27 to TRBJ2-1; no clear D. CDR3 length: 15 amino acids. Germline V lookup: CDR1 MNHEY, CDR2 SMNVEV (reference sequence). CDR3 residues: CAGSTARVSYNEQFF. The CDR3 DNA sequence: TGTGCCGGCAGCACTGCTAGGGTCTCCTACAATGAGCAGTTCTTC.

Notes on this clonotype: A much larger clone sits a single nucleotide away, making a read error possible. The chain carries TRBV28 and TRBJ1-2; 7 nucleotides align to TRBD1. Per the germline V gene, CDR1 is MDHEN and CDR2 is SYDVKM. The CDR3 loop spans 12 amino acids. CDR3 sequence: CASSLIQGGCTF. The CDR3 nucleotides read TGTGCCAGCAGTTTAATCCAGGGGGGCTGCACCTTC.

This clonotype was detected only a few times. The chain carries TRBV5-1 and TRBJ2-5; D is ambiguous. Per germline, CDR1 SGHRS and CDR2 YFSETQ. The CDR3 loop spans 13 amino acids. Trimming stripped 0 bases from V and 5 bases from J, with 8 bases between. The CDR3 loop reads CASSLVVGETQYF. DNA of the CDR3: TGCGCCAGCAGCTTGGTGGTCGGGGAGACCCAGTACTTC.

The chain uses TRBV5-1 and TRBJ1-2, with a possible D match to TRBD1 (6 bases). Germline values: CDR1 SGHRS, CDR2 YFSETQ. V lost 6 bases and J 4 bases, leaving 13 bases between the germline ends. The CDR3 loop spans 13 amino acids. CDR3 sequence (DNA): TGCGCCAGCAAGGAGGGGGACCCCTATGGCTACACCTTC. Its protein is CASKEGDPYGYTF.

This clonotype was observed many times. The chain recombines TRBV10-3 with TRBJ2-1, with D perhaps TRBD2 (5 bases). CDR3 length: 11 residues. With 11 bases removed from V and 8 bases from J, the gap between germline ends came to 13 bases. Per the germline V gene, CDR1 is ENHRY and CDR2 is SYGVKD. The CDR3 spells CAVSLGDEQFF. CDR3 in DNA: TGTGCCGTATCCCTCGGGGATGAGCAGTTCTTC.